The clone carrying this T cell receptor beta chain was seen only a few times. It was with unique molecular identifiers that the TCRbeta library was prepared. TCRdb called the PCR reads again in MiXCR, with one record for every CDR3 protein. The sample includes more than 450,000 distinct CDR3 sequences, about a sixth of them seen just once. The data belong to a study of T-cell reconstitution after alpha-beta-depleted transplantation in children. After removal of 4 bases from V and 0 bases from J, the junction contained 9 bases not matched to a gene. CDR1 is SEHNR and CDR2 is FQNEAQ in the germline V gene (reference sequence). This CDR3 contains 17 residues.

The rearrangement uses TRBV7-9 and TRBJ2-3, with 8 bases that match TRBD2. The sequenced sample was PBMCs from the stem cell graft donor, obtained from the stem cell graft. This receptor was identified in a human donor who donated a stem cell graft to a child with acute lymphoblastic leukemia. CDR3: CASSYLAGSSSTDTQYF. The CDR3 DNA reads as TGTGCCAGCAGCTACCTAGCGGGCAGCTCTAGCACAGATACGCAGTATTTT.